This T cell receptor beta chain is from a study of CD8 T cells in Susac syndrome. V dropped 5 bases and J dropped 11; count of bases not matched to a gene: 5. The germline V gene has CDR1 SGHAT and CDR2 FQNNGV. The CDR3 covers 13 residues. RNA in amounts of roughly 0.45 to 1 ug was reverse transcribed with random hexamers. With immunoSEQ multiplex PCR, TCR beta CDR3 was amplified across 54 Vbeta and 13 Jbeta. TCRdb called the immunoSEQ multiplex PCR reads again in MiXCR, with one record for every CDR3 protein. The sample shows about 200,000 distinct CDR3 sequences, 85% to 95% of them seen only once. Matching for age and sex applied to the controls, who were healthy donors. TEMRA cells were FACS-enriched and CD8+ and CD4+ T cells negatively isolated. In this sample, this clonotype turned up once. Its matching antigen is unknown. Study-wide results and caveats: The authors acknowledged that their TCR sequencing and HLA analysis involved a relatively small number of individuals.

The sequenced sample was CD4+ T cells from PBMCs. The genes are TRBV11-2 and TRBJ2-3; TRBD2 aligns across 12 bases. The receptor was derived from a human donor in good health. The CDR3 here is CASSLLAGGGQYF. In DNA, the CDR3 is TGTGCCAGCAGCCTACTAGCGGGAGGAGGGCAGTATTTT.